Below are 15 T cell receptor beta chains sequenced from a single sample in a study of blood T cell repertoires in COVID-19. Some clones are missing from TCRdb's copy, which holds only in-frame ones; the method was immunoSEQ multiplex PCR. Counted here are roughly 260,000 clones, under 90% occurring once; the ten biggest clones make up approximately 4%. Material for sequencing was PBMCs or T cells enriched from blood (not recorded which). Every receptor here comes from a woman aged 40 to 50 who had been exposed to COVID-19.

The V call is TRBV2, the J call TRBJ2-2, with D uncertain. CDR3 size: 14 residues. Germline V gene data show CDR1 as SNHLY and CDR2 as FYNNEI. V lost 5 bases, J lost 1 base, and 8 bases lay in between. Here the CDR3 DNA reads TGTGCCAGCAGTCGTACTAAGAACACCGGGGAGCTGTTTTTT. This codes for CASSRTKNTGELFF.

The V and J genes are TRBV18 and TRBJ2-7, with D uncertain. Trimming pared 0 bases from V and 1 base from J, leaving 13 bases between. CDR3 length: 16 amino acids. In germline, CDR1 is KGHSH, CDR2 LQKENI. CDR3 DNA sequence: TGTGCCAGCTCACCACCTGCTGGTAGCCCATCCTACGAGCAGTACTTC. Translated: CASSPPAGSPSYEQYF. The full variable domain, with the rest looked up from reference TRBV18 and TRBJ2-7, is NAGVMQNPRHLVRRRGQEARLRCSPMKGHSHVYWYRQLPEEGLKFMVYLQKENIIDESGMPKERFSAEFPKEGPSILRIQQVVRGDSAAYFCASSPPAGSPSYEQYFGPGTRLTVT.

V is TRBV9 and J is TRBJ2-3; D might be TRBD2 (5 bases). This CDR3 has 16 residues. Trimming left V 3 bases short and J 2 bases short, with 16 bases between. CDR1 is SGDLS and CDR2 is YYNGEE in the germline V gene. The CDR3 sequence: CASSATSILNTDTQYF. The CDR3 DNA reads as TGTGCCAGCAGCGCCACTAGTATTCTTAACACAGATACGCAGTATTTT.

This clone has only a few counts. CDR3 nucleotides: TGTGCCAGCAGCAGACGTGGGACAGCCGGAAATTCACCCCTCCACTTT. Its translation: CASSRRGTAGNSPLHF. The V and J genes are TRBV27 and TRBJ1-6, with TRBD1 matching over 7 bases. CDR1 is MNHEY, CDR2 SMNVEV, per germline (reference sequence). The CDR3 length is 16 residues. V lost 6 bases to trimming and J lost 7 bases; unmatched junction nucleotides: 12.

The rearrangement links TRBV7-9 to TRBJ1-5; a weak D match, TRBD1 (6 bases). This CDR3 has 13 amino acids. Germline V gene lookup returns CDR1 SEHNR and CDR2 FQNEAQ (reference sequence). Trimming took off 4 bases at V and 6 bases at J, with 10 bases between the two ends. DNA of the CDR3: TGTGCCAGCAGCTCAGGGGACACTCAGCCCCAGCATTTT. Translation gives CASSSGDTQPQHF.

The chain joins TRBV10-3 to TRBJ2-1; 13 bases agree with TRBD2. After removal of 5 bases from V and 8 bases from J, the junction contained 3 bases not matched to a gene. Germline lookup yields CDR1 ENHRY and CDR2 SYGVKD. The CDR3 is made up of 14 amino acids. CDR3 loop: CAISTSGGADEQFF. For the CDR3, the DNA is TGTGCCATCAGTACTAGCGGGGGGGCCGATGAGCAGTTCTTC.

The CDR3 nucleotides read TGTGCCAGCAGTTCGGGACAGCAATCTGGAAACACCATATATTTT. Its translation is CASSSGQQSGNTIYF. V usage is TRBV28 and J usage is TRBJ1-3, with 7 bases fitting TRBD1. V lost 4 bases and J lost 1; bases outside the gene matches: 4. This CDR3 contains 15 residues. Germline loops: CDR1 MDHEN, CDR2 SYDVKM.

The chain links TRBV3-1 (or the pseudogene TRBV3-2) to TRBJ1-1, with 10 nucleotides matching TRBD1. V was pared by 4 bases and J by 2 bases, with 7 bases of the junction left unmatched. The CDR3 contains 16 residues. Germline V gene data show CDR1 as LGHDT and CDR2 as YNNKEL (reference sequence). The CDR3 DNA sequence: TGTGCCAGCAGCCCGCGGGACAGGGGAGGTAACACTGAAGCTTTCTTT. This encodes CASSPRDRGGNTEAFF.

CDR3 amino acids: CASRRELTGHEQYF. CDR3 nucleotide sequence: TGTGCCAGCAGGCGTGAACTGACAGGGCACGAGCAGTACTTC. The rearrangement joins TRBV5-6 to TRBJ2-7; 7 nucleotides line up with TRBD1. Trimming removed 5 bases from V and 5 bases from J; junction bases left unmatched: 10. The germline gives CDR1 SGHDT, CDR2 YYEEEE. This CDR3 comprises 14 residues.

This clone came up once. The chain employs TRBV5-1 and TRBJ2-3; 16 bases line up with TRBD2. V dropped 5 bases and J dropped 6; count of bases not matched to a gene: 6. The CDR3 length is 16 residues. Looked up from germline, CDR1 is SGHRS and CDR2 is YFSETQ. For the CDR3, the DNA is TGCGCCAGCAGATCCGGGACTAGCGGGGGGGTGGATACGCAGTATTTT. It translates to CASRSGTSGGVDTQYF.

The V and J genes are TRBV4-3 and TRBJ2-7, with 10 positions matching TRBD2. Germline lookup yields CDR1 LGHNA and CDR2 YSLEER. This CDR3 is 18 amino acids long. J was trimmed by 3 bases and V by 0 bases; bases with no gene match: 11. CDR3 region: CASSQDLTSGATRYEQYF. The CDR3 DNA sequence: TGCGCCAGCAGCCAAGATTTAACTAGCGGGGCCACCCGCTACGAGCAGTACTTC.

The rearrangement uses TRBV2 and TRBJ2-2; TRBD2 might be the D (6 bases). This CDR3 is built from 15 residues. Trimming left V 10 bases short and J 5 bases short, with 20 bases between. Germline V gene sequence: CDR1 SNHLY, CDR2 FYNNEI. CDR3 in DNA: TGTGCCACTAGGTGGAACGGGGCGGGGACCGGGGAGCTGTTTTTT. Its translation is CATRWNGAGTGELFF.

The V gene is TRBV5-1, the J gene TRBJ1-1; D not certain. Germline CDR1 and CDR2: SGHRS and YFSETQ. Between the trimmed V and J ends, which lost 0 bases and 3 bases, there was a span of 12 bases. The CDR3 is made up of 15 amino acids. CDR3 protein: CASSLVPRGDTEAFF. The CDR3 coding sequence is TGCGCCAGCAGCTTGGTCCCCCGGGGTGACACTGAAGCTTTCTTT.

This clone was counted once. CDR3 coding DNA: TGTGCCAGTACCACGGACACAAGCTCCTACGAGCAGTACTTC. Residues: CASTTDTSSYEQYF. This chain connects TRBV19 to TRBJ2-7; tentatively, D is TRBD1 (5 bases). CDR1 is LNHDA and CDR2 is SQIVND in the germline V gene (reference sequence). V lost 7 bases, J lost 0 bases, and 13 bases lay in between. The CDR3 is made up of 14 amino acids.

V usage is TRBV7-2 and J usage is TRBJ2-1; D perhaps matches TRBD1 (5 bases). Germline V gene lookup returns CDR1 SGHTA and CDR2 FQGNSA. The CDR3 sequence is 13 residues long. With 5 bases removed from V and 4 bases from J, the gap between germline ends came to 9 bases. In nucleotides, the CDR3 is TGTGCCAGCAGCCTCAGACAGTACAATGAGCAGTTCTTC. It codes for CASSLRQYNEQFF.